The 18 T cell receptor beta chains below come from one sample, sequenced in a study of cytomegalovirus exposure and HLA in healthy donors. Generated by immunoSEQ multiplex PCR, the TCRdb table keeps only in-frame clones and is missing some. The repertoire includes about 180,000 clones, 85% of them detected once, and 16% sits in the top ten. Sequencing was performed on PBMCs. Receptors were obtained from a man between 18 and 29 years old in good health and CMV-seropositive.

V gene TRBV2 combines with J gene TRBJ2-3; the D gene is possibly TRBD1 (6 bases). The CDR3 has 14 residues. Trimming took off 5 bases at V and 2 bases at J, with 11 bases between the two ends. Per germline, CDR1 SNHLY and CDR2 FYNNEI. CDR3 DNA: TGTGCCAGCAGTAGTAGGACAGCCACAGATACGCAGTATTTT. It encodes CASSSRTATDTQYF.

This sequence joins TRBV5-1 and TRBJ2-7; TRBD2 aligns across 9 bases. J gave up 3 bases and V 2 bases, and 6 bases lay outside the gene matches. This CDR3 is 15 amino acids long. Germline CDR1 is SGHRS and CDR2 is YFSETQ. The CDR3 nucleotides read TGCGCCAGCAGCTTCGCCGCGGGAGGGTACTACGAGCAGTACTTC. Translated, it gives CASSFAAGGYYEQYF.

This clone was found once. DNA for the CDR3: TGTGCCAGCAGTGACCGTCAGGCTTATGGCTACACCTTC. Translation gives CASSDRQAYGYTF. The gene calls are TRBV6-1 and TRBJ1-2; D gene ambiguous. V lost 3 bases, J lost 5 bases, and 10 bases lay in between. The germline V gene has CDR1 MNHNS and CDR2 SASEGT. This CDR3 has 13 amino acids.

This rearrangement joins TRBV20-1 to TRBJ2-3; D is ambiguous. There are 11 residues in the CDR3. From germline, CDR1 is DFQATT and CDR2 SNEGSKA (reference sequence). V was shortened by 2 bases and J by 8 bases, with 8 bases between the two germline ends. The DNA for the CDR3 is TGCAGTGCTAGACTTGTCAGTACGCAGTATTTT. Its translation is CSARLVSTQYF.

The chain combines TRBV9 with TRBJ2-6; tentative D call: TRBD1 (6 bases). From germline, CDR1 is SGDLS and CDR2 YYNGEE. Between the trimmed V and J ends, which lost 3 bases and 2 bases, there was a span of 9 bases. CDR3 size: 15 residues. In DNA, the CDR3 is TGTGCCAGCAGCGCGGCAGGGGCTGGGGCCAACGTCCTGACTTTC. It encodes CASSAAGAGANVLTF.

This chain links TRBV4-1 with TRBJ2-7; 9 nucleotides match TRBD2. CDR3 length equals 15 residues. V shed 4 bases and J 0 bases; nucleotides not matched to a gene: 4. Looked up from germline, CDR1 is MGHRA and CDR2 is YSYEKL. CDR3 in amino acids: CASSLTSGYSYEQYF. The CDR3 DNA reads TGCGCCAGCAGCCTAACTAGCGGGTACTCCTACGAGCAGTACTTC.

The chain employs TRBV4-1 and TRBJ2-1, with 7 bases identical to TRBD1. Germline V gives CDR1 MGHRA, CDR2 YSYEKL. The trim removed 4 bases at V and 6 bases at J, leaving 6 bases unmatched. CDR3 length equals 14 residues. The CDR3 protein is CASSPPGTVNEQFF. The CDR3, as DNA: TGCGCCAGCAGCCCTCCCGGGACAGTCAATGAGCAGTTCTTC.

Turning to this clone: The junction and the germline gene differ at one end; a read error may be behind it. The chain has TRBV5-8 and TRBJ2-7; unclear D gene. The CDR3 contains 10 residues. Germline loops: CDR1 SGHTS, CDR2 YDEGEE. This CDR3 is CASSFRHCSF. For the CDR3, the DNA is TGTGCCAGCAGCTTCCGACATTGTAGCTTC.

This clone was counted between two and nine times. The chain carries TRBV5-1 and TRBJ2-2, with TRBD2 identical over 10 bases. Germline assignment: CDR1 SGHRS and CDR2 YFSETQ. V trimming: 6 bases; J trimming: 3 bases; junction bases outside the gene matches: 8. This CDR3 spans 16 amino acids. The chain's CDR3 is CASTTSGTVDTGELFF. In DNA form, the CDR3 reads TGCGCCAGCACCACTAGCGGGACAGTGGACACCGGGGAGCTGTTTTTT.

This chain links TRBV4-1 with TRBJ2-3; 7 bases agree with TRBD2. Per germline, CDR1 MGHRA and CDR2 YSYEKL. This CDR3 region has 17 residues. J lost 5 bases, V lost 1 base, and 12 bases had no gene match. The CDR3 region has the DNA TGCGCCAGCAGCCAAGTTCTCCGGACTAGTCTAGGAGATACGCAGTATTTT. Its protein product is CASSQVLRTSLGDTQYF.

The J gene is TRBJ1-2, the V gene TRBV5-6; D uncertain. This CDR3 has 14 residues. Germline CDR1 reads SGHDT; CDR2 reads YYEEEE. Trimming took 0 bases from V and 6 from J, leaving 12 bases between them. As DNA, the CDR3 is TGTGCCAGCAGCTTGGCGAGGGTCAGCCATGGCTACACCTTC. Its translation is CASSLARVSHGYTF.

The rearrangement links TRBV28 to TRBJ2-7; no clear D. Deletions cut 8 bases from V and 9 bases from J, with 26 bases between. Germline CDR1 MDHEN, CDR2 SYDVKM. The CDR3 runs to 15 residues. The CDR3 loop is CASFSPQSLVRLQYF. As DNA, the CDR3 is TGTGCCAGCTTTAGCCCCCAGTCACTTGTACGGTTGCAGTACTTC.

The CDR3 DNA is TGTGCCAGCAGTTCTGGACAAGGGACAGGGTCTAGAAACACCATATATTTT. Protein sequence: CASSSGQGTGSRNTIYF. This sequence joins TRBV28 and TRBJ1-3, with TRBD1 identical over 9 bases. The ends lost 4 bases at V and 5 bases at J; junction bases unmatched: 12. Germline CDR1 reads MDHEN; CDR2 reads SYDVKM. CDR3 length: 17 residues.

The V call is TRBV5-4, the J call TRBJ1-6; no definite D call. The ends were cut back, 3 bases at V and 3 bases at J, with 7 bases in the middle. This CDR3 is built from 14 residues. The germline CDR1 and CDR2 sequences are SGHNT and YYREEE (reference sequence). In nucleotides, the CDR3 is TGTGCCAGCAGCTCGATCGGCTATAATTCACCCCTCCACTTT. Translating it yields CASSSIGYNSPLHF.

The rearrangement joins TRBV6-6 to TRBJ1-5; D is possibly TRBD1 (6 bases). The CDR3 loop spans 13 amino acids. V was trimmed by 4 bases and J by 7 bases, leaving 11 bases between them. Germline lookup yields CDR1 MNHNY and CDR2 SVGAGI (reference sequence). The CDR3: CASSWGRGQPQHF. The CDR3, as DNA: TGTGCCAGCAGTTGGGGGCGCGGGCAGCCCCAGCATTTT.

The CDR3 DNA sequence: TGTGCCAGCAGCTCCGCCGACAGGGCGTCTCGGGCTTTCTTT. Protein: CASSSADRASRAFF. The chain links TRBV7-9 to TRBJ1-1; 7 bases line up with TRBD1. This CDR3 has 14 residues. After removal of 4 bases from V and 11 bases from J, the junction contained 13 bases not matched to a gene. Germline-derived CDR1 and CDR2 are SEHNR and FQNEAQ (reference sequence).

This clone appeared a single time. V and J are TRBV5-6 and TRBJ1-6; 7 bases map to TRBD1. J gave up 5 bases and V 4 bases, and 12 bases lay outside the gene matches. CDR3 size: 17 residues. Germline V gene data show CDR1 as SGHDT and CDR2 as YYEEEE. CDR3 coding DNA: TGTGCCAGCAGCCAAAGAGGTCGGGACAGAAATAATTCACCCCTCCACTTT. This gives the protein CASSQRGRDRNNSPLHF.

This clone has a handful of counts. The chain joins TRBV5-5 to TRBJ2-7; TRBD2 is a possible D gene (5 bases). Germline CDR1 SGHKS, CDR2 YYEKEE (reference sequence). V dropped 0 bases and J dropped 1 base, with 14 bases sitting between them. The CDR3 contains 16 residues. This chain's CDR3 is CASSLGAGTPSYEQYF. The DNA for the CDR3 is TGTGCCAGCAGCTTGGGGGCGGGCACGCCTTCCTACGAGCAGTACTTC. Full variable domain (missing parts from reference TRBV5-5 and TRBJ2-7): DAGVTQSPTHLIKTRGQQVTLRCSPISGHKSVSWYQQVLGQGPQFIFQYYEKEERGRGNFPDRFSARQFPNYSSELNVNALLLGDSALYLCASSLGAGTPSYEQYFGPGTRLTVT.